The present T cell receptor (beta chain) was sequenced within a study of blood T cell repertoires in COVID-19. Repertoires were generated with immunoSEQ multiplex PCR, while TCRdb's copy carries only in-frame clones and drops some. The table lists around 270,000 clones, about 89% of them singletons. The TCR originated in a man aged 25-40 years with acute or convalescent COVID-19. Sequenced: peripheral blood.

CDR3 in DNA: TGTGCCAGCAGGCGCGGTCAGGGGTTAGAGACTGAAGCTTTCTTT. It is translated as CASRRGQGLETEAFF. The V and J genes are TRBV6-5 and TRBJ1-1; D possibly corresponds to TRBD1 (6 bases). V shed 6 bases and J shed 5 bases, with 19 bases lying between them. The germline gives CDR1 MNHEY, CDR2 SVGAGI. The CDR3 contains 15 residues.